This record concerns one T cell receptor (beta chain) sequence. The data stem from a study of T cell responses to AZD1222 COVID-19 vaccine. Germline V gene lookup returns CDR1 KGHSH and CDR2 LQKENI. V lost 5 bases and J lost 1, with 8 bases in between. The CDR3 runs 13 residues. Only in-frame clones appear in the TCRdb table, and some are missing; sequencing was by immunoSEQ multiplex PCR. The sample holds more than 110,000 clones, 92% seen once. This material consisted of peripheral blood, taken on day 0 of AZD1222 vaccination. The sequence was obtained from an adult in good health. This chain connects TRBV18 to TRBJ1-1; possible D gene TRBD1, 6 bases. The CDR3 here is CASSTGQNTEAFF. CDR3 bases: TGTGCCAGCTCAACGGGACAGAACACTGAAGCTTTCTTT. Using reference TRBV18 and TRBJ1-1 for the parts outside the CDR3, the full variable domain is NAGVMQNPRHLVRRRGQEARLRCSPMKGHSHVYWYRQLPEEGLKFMVYLQKENIIDESGMPKERFSAEFPKEGPSILRIQQVVRGDSAAYFCASSTGQNTEAFFGQGTRLTVV.